The T cell receptor (gamma chain) described here comes from a study of gamma delta lymphoproliferative disorders and STAT genes. Genomic DNA from isolated PBMCs served as the sequencing template. This clone is judged medium-sized. TCRdb fed the multiplex PCR reads to CATT. Altogether over 550 gamma-chain clones are present, about 8.8% being singletons, with the ten largest covering almost 40%. The receptor's source is a human donor in good health. Specimen: blood.

CDR3 sequence reads: CALWELAPNYYKKLF. The DNA for the CDR3 is TGTGCCTTGTGGGAGCTTGCCCCAAATTATTATAAGAAACTCTTT. V is TRGV9 and J is TRGJ1 or TRGJ2. TCRdb offers no J gene call, so here the DNA was matched to germline to obtain one. The trim removed 3 bases at V and 1 base at J, leaving 9 bases unmatched. CDR1 is GITISATS, CDR2 ISYDGTV, per germline (reference sequence). This CDR3 region has 15 residues.